This T cell receptor (beta chain) was documented in a study of PD-L1 blockade in urothelial cancer. Method: immunoSEQ multiplex PCR; TCRdb's copy keeps in-frame clones and lacks some. Among 30,000 to 40,000 clones, over 70% were seen once, and the ten largest hold 3% to 4.5%. Trimming cost V 4 bases and J 6 bases; bases outside gene matches: 12. CDR1 SGDLS and CDR2 YYNGEE come from the germline V gene. The CDR3 runs to 16 residues. The V gene is TRBV9, the J gene TRBJ1-5; 8 bases fit TRBD1. The clonotype comes from a man in his sixties or seventies with urothelial cancer. The sequencing used PBMCs, collected around atezolizumab (anti-PD-L1) treatment. The CDR3 DNA is TGTGCCAGCAGCTCCTCCCCCGGGACAGGAGGTCAGCCCCAGCATTTT. The encoded protein is CASSSSPGTGGQPQHF.